The 15 T cell receptor beta chains in this list originate from one sample, sequenced in a study of identifying expanded T cells in peripheral blood. The data were produced by immunoSEQ multiplex PCR, yet TCRdb's version contains in-frame clones alone and is incomplete. Altogether around 99,000 clones are present, 88% being singletons, with the ten largest covering 8% to 9%. Sequencing was carried out using blood. These receptor sequences come from a person aged 18 to 75 in good health.

The chain is built from TRBV5-1 and TRBJ2-5; D is ambiguous. V was shortened by 5 bases and J by 2 bases, with 4 bases between the two germline ends. Germline-derived CDR1 and CDR2 are SGHRS and YFSETQ. The CDR3 is 11 residues long. CDR3 region: CASRVQETQYF. CDR3 sequence (DNA): TGCGCCAGCAGGGTACAAGAGACCCAGTACTTC.

The genes are TRBV19 and TRBJ2-7, with D perhaps matching TRBD2 (6 bases). The germline CDR1 and CDR2 sequences are LNHDA and SQIVND (reference sequence). V lost 7 bases to trimming and J lost 4 bases, with 26 bases between them. The CDR3 spans 17 residues. The CDR3 bases are TGTGCCAGTAAGAACTCACGCGGAGGAGGGGCGGGATACGAGCAGTACTTC. It codes for CASKNSRGGGAGYEQYF.

The chain links TRBV12-2 to TRBJ2-1. TRBV12-2 is a documented pseudogene. The length of the CDR3 is 14 residues. CDR3 amino acids: CASRLTHVNNEQFF. The CDR3 DNA is TGTGCAAGTCGCTTGACGCACGTGAACAATGAGCAGTTCTTC.

V gene TRBV4-3 combines with J gene TRBJ1-1, with a weak D call TRBD1 (6 bases). V lost 1 base and J 6 bases, leaving 12 bases between the germline ends. Germline V CDR1 and CDR2: LGHNA, YSLEER. The CDR3 spans 14 residues. The CDR3 loop is CASSQVQGLAEAFF. Written as DNA, the CDR3 is TGCGCCAGCAGCCAAGTACAGGGATTAGCTGAAGCTTTCTTT.

This chain links TRBV29-1 with TRBJ2-1; 8 bases are shared with TRBD1. V lost 8 bases, J lost 8 bases, and 17 bases stayed unmatched. This CDR3 contains 15 residues. The V gene's germline CDR1 is SQVTM and CDR2 ANQGSEA. CDR3 region: CSYPRVGTGPDEQFF. As DNA, the CDR3 is TGCAGCTACCCCCGCGTAGGGACAGGCCCCGATGAGCAGTTCTTC.

This clone was observed once. The chain is built from TRBV9 and TRBJ2-7; D remains unclear. The CDR3 extends over 14 amino acids. Germline assignment: CDR1 SGDLS and CDR2 YYNGEE. The V end lost 3 bases, the J end lost 2 bases, and 12 bases lay between the germline ends. CDR3 bases: TGTGCCAGCAGCGCAAAGCTAGGGACCTACGAGCAGTACTTC. Protein: CASSAKLGTYEQYF.

This chain uses TRBV7-3 with TRBJ2-7; 9 bases are shared with TRBD2. CDR1 is SGHTA, CDR2 FQGTGA, per germline. J gave up 6 bases and V 2 bases, and 5 bases lay outside the gene matches. The CDR3 totals 14 residues. CDR3 sequence: CASSLARGGLEQYF. In DNA form, the CDR3 reads TGTGCCAGCAGCTTAGCGCGGGGGGGCCTCGAGCAGTACTTC.

This rearrangement joins TRBV5-6 to TRBJ2-2; 8 bases match TRBD2. The length of the CDR3 is 18 residues. V lost 4 bases, J lost 7 bases, and 18 bases stayed unmatched. Germline CDR1 reads SGHDT; CDR2 reads YYEEEE. The CDR3 sequence: CASSIRYSGTSKGGELFF. CDR3 nucleotide sequence: TGTGCCAGCAGCATCCGGTATAGCGGGACCTCGAAGGGCGGGGAGCTGTTTTTT. The full variable domain, with the rest looked up from reference TRBV5-6 and TRBJ2-2, is DAGVTQSPTHLIKTRGQQVTLRCSPKSGHDTVSWYQQALGQGPQFIFQYYEEEERQRGNFPDRFSGHQFPNYSSELNVNALLLGDSALYLCASSIRYSGTSKGGELFFGEGSRLTVL.

The CDR3 nucleotides read TGTGCCAGCTCACCACCATCTAGCCCGGCAAAAGAGACCCAGTACTTC. Its protein is CASSPPSSPAKETQYF. The rearrangement joins TRBV18 to TRBJ2-5; perhaps TRBD2 as D (5 bases). V was cut by 0 bases and J by 3 bases, with 14 bases left in between. CDR3 length equals 16 residues. The germline CDR1 and CDR2 sequences are KGHSH and LQKENI. The entire variable domain, with the rest obtained from reference TRBV18 and TRBJ2-5, is as follows: NAGVMQNPRHLVRRRGQEARLRCSPMKGHSHVYWYRQLPEEGLKFMVYLQKENIIDESGMPKERFSAEFPKEGPSILRIQQVVRGDSAAYFCASSPPSSPAKETQYFGPGTRLLVL.

The chain couples TRBV6-5 to TRBJ2-7; D assignment may be TRBD1 or TRBD2 (5 bases each). The CDR3 covers 14 residues. Trimming pared 6 bases from V and 7 bases from J, leaving 19 bases between. CDR1 and CDR2 from the germline V gene are MNHEY and SVGAGI. CDR3 amino acids: CASSRGAPSREQYF. The CDR3 nucleotides read TGTGCCAGCAGCCGAGGGGCCCCGAGTCGGGAGCAGTACTTC.

CDR3 in amino acids: CAITLDRDYGYTF. The DNA for the CDR3 is TGTGCCATCACCTTGGACAGGGACTATGGCTACACCTTC. The J gene is TRBJ1-2, the V gene TRBV10-3; TRBD1 matches at 8 bases. The germline V gene has CDR1 ENHRY and CDR2 SYGVKD. CDR3 length equals 13 residues. Unmatched junction bases numbered 4, after V lost 7 bases and J lost 3 bases.

V gene TRBV7-9 combines with J gene TRBJ1-1; 8 bases are shared with TRBD1. Germline CDR1 reads SEHNR; CDR2 reads FQNEAQ (reference sequence). The CDR3 is made up of 11 amino acids. The J segment lost 7 bases and the V segment lost 7 bases, leaving 2 bases of the junction unmatched. The DNA of the CDR3 is TGTGCCAGCACGGACAGGGATGAAGCTTTCTTT. It yields the protein CASTDRDEAFF. The full variable domain, in which reference TRBV7-9 and TRBJ1-1 provide the parts outside the CDR3, is DTGVSQNPRHKITKRGQNVTFRCDPISEHNRLYWYRQTLGQGPEFLTYFQNEAQLEKSRLLSDRFSAERPKGSFSTLEIQRTEQGDSAMYLCASTDRDEAFFGQGTRLTVV.

The chain combines TRBV7-2 with TRBJ2-7; D gene uncertain. The CDR3 is made up of 15 amino acids. CDR1 is SGHTA and CDR2 is FQGNSA in the germline V gene. The V gene lost 2 bases and the J gene lost 0 bases, with 11 bases spanning the gap. The DNA for the CDR3 is TGTGCCAGCAGCTTAAGGCGGAGAAACTCCTACGAGCAGTACTTC. Translated: CASSLRRRNSYEQYF.

The V and J genes are TRBV7-9 and TRBJ2-2, with 7 nucleotides matching TRBD1. This CDR3 is built from 14 residues. The J segment lost 4 bases and the V segment lost 7 bases, leaving 6 bases of the junction unmatched. Germline CDR1 and CDR2: SEHNR and FQNEAQ (reference sequence). In DNA form, the CDR3 reads TGTGCCAGCACCTCAGGGGGTGGCACCGGGGAGCTGTTTTTT. Its translation: CASTSGGGTGELFF.

This clone has a handful of counts. The chain employs TRBV2 and TRBJ1-3; 7 nucleotides line up with TRBD1. Germline V CDR1 and CDR2: SNHLY, FYNNEI. V shed 6 bases and J 2 bases; nucleotides not matched to a gene: 1. This CDR3 has 13 residues. CDR3 amino acids: CASRTGPGNTIYF. In DNA form, the CDR3 reads TGTGCCAGCAGGACAGGGCCTGGAAACACCATATATTTT.